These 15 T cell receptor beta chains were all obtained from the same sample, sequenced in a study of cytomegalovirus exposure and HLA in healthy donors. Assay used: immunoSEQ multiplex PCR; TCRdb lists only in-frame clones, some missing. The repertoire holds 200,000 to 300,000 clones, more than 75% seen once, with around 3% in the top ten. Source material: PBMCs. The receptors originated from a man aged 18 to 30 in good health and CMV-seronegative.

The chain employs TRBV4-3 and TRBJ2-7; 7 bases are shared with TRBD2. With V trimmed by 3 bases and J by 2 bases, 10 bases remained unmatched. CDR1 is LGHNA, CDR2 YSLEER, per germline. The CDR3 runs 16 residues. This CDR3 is CASSQGGPGGPYEQYF. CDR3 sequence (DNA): TGCGCCAGCAGCCAGGGAGGACCGGGAGGACCCTACGAGCAGTACTTC.

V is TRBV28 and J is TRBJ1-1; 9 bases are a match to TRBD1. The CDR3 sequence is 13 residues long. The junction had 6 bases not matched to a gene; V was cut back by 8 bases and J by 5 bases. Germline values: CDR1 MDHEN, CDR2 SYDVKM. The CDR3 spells CASCLGTGTEAFF. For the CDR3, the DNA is TGTGCCAGCTGCCTCGGGACAGGGACTGAAGCTTTCTTT.

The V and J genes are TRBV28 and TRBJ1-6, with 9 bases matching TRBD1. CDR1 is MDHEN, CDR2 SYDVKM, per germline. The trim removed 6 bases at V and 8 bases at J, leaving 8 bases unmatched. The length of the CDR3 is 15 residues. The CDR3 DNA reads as TGTGCCAGCAGCATACAGGGGGCAGGTTATTCACCCCTCCACTTT. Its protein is CASSIQGAGYSPLHF.

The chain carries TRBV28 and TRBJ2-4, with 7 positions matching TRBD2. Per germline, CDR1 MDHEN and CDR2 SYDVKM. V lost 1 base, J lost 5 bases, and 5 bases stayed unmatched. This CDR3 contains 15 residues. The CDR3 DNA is TGTGCCAGCAGTTTATTTTCGGGGGGACAAAACATTCAGTACTTC. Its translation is CASSLFSGGQNIQYF.

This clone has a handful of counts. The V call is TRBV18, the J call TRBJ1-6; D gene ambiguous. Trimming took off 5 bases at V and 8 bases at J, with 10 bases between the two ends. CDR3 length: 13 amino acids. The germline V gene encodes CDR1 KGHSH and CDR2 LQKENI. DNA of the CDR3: TGTGCCAGCTCAGTCGCCGGGGATTCACCCCTCCACTTT. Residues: CASSVAGDSPLHF. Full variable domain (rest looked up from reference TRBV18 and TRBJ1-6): NAGVMQNPRHLVRRRGQEARLRCSPMKGHSHVYWYRQLPEEGLKFMVYLQKENIIDESGMPKERFSAEFPKEGPSILRIQQVVRGDSAAYFCASSVAGDSPLHFGNGTRLTVT.

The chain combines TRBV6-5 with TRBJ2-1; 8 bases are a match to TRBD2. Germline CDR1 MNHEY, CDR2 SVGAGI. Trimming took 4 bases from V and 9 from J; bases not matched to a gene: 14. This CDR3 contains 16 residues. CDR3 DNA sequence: TGTGCCAGCAGTTCCTTGAAACCAGCGGGAGTTATTGAGCAGTTCTTC. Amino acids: CASSSLKPAGVIEQFF.

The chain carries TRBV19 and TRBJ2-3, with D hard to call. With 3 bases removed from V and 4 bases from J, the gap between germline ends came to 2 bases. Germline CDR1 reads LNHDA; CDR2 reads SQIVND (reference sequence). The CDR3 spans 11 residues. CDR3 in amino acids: CASSIADTQYF. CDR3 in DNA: TGTGCCAGTAGTATCGCAGATACGCAGTATTTT. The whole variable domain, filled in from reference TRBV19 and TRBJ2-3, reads DGGITQSPKYLFRKEGQNVTLSCEQNLNHDAMYWYRQDPGQGLRLIYYSQIVNDFQKGDIAEGYSVSREKKESFPLTVTSAQKNPTAFYLCASSIADTQYFGPGTRLTVL.

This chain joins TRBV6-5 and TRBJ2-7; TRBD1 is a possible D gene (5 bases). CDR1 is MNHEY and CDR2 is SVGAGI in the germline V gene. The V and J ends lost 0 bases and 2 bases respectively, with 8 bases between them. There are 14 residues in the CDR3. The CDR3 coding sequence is TGTGCCAGCAGTTACTCGATCAGGGCCTACGAGCAGTACTTC. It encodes CASSYSIRAYEQYF.

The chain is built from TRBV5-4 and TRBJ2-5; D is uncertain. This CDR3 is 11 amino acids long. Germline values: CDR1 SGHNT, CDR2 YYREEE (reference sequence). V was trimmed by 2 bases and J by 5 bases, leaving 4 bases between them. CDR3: CASSFRETQYF. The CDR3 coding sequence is TGTGCCAGCAGCTTCCGGGAGACCCAGTACTTC. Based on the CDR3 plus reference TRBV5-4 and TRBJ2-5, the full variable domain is ETGVTQSPTHLIKTRGQQVTLRCSSQSGHNTVSWYQQALGQGPQFIFQYYREEENGRGNFPPRFSGLQFPNYSSELNVNALELDDSALYLCASSFRETQYFGPGTRLLVL.

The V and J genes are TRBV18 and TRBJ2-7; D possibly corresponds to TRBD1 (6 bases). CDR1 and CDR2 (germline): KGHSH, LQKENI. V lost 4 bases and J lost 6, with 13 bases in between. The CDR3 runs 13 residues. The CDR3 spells CASSQTGGGEQYF. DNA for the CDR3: TGTGCCAGCTCACAGACAGGTGGGGGCGAGCAGTACTTC.

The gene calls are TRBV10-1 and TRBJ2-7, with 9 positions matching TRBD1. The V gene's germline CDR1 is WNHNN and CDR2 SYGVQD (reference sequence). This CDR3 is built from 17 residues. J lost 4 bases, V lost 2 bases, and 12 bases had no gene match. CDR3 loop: CASSEPKQQGAPYEQYF. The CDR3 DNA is TGCGCCAGCAGTGAGCCGAAACAACAGGGGGCGCCTTACGAGCAGTACTTC.

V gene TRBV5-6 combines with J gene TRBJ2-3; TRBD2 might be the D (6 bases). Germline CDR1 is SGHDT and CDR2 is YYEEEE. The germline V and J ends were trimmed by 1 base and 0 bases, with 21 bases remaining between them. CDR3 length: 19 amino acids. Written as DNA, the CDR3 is TGTGCCAGCAGCTTGTTAGCGGTCGACAGTTTTCAAAGCACAGATACGCAGTATTTT. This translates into CASSLLAVDSFQSTDTQYF.

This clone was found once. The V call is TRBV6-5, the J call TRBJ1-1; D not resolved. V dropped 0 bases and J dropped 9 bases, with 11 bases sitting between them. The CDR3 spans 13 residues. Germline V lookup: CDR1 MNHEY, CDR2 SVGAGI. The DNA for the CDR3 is TGTGCCAGCAGTTACTCGTCGCAGGTGAAAGCTTTCTTT. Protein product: CASSYSSQVKAFF.

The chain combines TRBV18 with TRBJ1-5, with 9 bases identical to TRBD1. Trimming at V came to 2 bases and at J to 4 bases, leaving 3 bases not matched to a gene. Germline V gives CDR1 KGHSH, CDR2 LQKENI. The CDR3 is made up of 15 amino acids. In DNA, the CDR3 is TGTGCCAGCTCACCAACAGGGGGCGGGAATCAGCCCCAGCATTTT. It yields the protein CASSPTGGGNQPQHF.

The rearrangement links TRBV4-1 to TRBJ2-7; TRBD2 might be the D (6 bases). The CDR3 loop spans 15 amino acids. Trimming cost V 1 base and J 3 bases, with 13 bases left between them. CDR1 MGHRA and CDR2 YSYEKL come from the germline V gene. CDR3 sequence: CASSQVGPGDYEQYF. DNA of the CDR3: TGCGCCAGCAGCCAAGTCGGTCCGGGAGACTACGAGCAGTACTTC.